This TCR beta chain was identified in a study of metastatic and nonmetastatic thyroid tumors. The overall study: A comparison of repertoires was made across blood and tumor or nodule tissue from malignant and benign thyroid patients.

All patients were treatment-naive before thyroid surgery. Comments on this clone: The antigen is undetermined.

As processed by the authors: Construction of a distant-metastasis classifier for papillary thyroid cancer relied on CDR3 differences across clinicopathological groups. MiXCR reprocessed the PCR reads for TCRdb. The V and J calls and clone size are TCRdb's, not the authors'. The table shows 53,000 or so clones, with 20% to 25% occurring only once. Study-level points and caveats: Patients with malignant thyroid tumors reportedly had significantly higher TCR beta diversity than those with benign nodules, in blood and tumor.

The V end was cut by 4 bases, the J end by 0 bases, with 9 bases between. The CDR3 runs to 14 residues. The germline CDR1 and CDR2 sequences are SGHRS and YFSETQ. This TCR derives from a female donor with papillary thyroid cancer or a benign thyroid nodule (not recorded which). Some clones in this sample may be carry-over from other donors' samples. The chain is built from TRBV5-1 and TRBJ2-3; D is uncertain. Sequenced input: blood. CDR3 nucleotides: TGCGCCAGCAGCGATGGTGGGAGCACAGATACGCAGTATTTT. This gives the protein CASSDGGSTDTQYF.